Included here is one T cell receptor (beta chain) sequence, with context. Other DNA sequences in the sample encode the same CDR3. Positive CCR7 selection of CD45RO-negative cells yielded the naive CD8 cells, and terminally differentiated effector memory CD45RA+ cells were excluded. The data originate from a study of shared clonotypes between healthy human individuals. Tens of thousands of T cell genomes (roughly 0.2 ug DNA) went into each sorted-subset replicate. Per the original data handling: From ImmunoSEQ came sequences covering only the junction and carrying no quality scores, so filtering differed. Generated by immunoSEQ multiplex PCR, the TCRdb table keeps only in-frame clones and is missing some. D and trimming come from the DNA, and the V and J calls and clone size come from that table. The data contain approximately 2,000,000 clones, approximately 92% of them seen just once; the ten biggest clones take up about 1.6%.

The CDR3 contains 14 residues. Trimming removed 1 base from V and 2 bases from J, with 9 bases in between. The V gene's germline CDR1 is SGHTA and CDR2 FQGNSA. This receptor was identified in a young man in good health. Some clones in this sample may be carry-over from other donors' samples. The sequenced sample consisted of naive CD8+ T cells from PBMCs. The chain links TRBV7-2 to TRBJ2-7; the D is unclear. The CDR3 is CASSLVSETYEQYF. The CDR3 coding sequence is TGTGCCAGCAGCTTAGTCAGCGAAACCTACGAGCAGTACTTC.